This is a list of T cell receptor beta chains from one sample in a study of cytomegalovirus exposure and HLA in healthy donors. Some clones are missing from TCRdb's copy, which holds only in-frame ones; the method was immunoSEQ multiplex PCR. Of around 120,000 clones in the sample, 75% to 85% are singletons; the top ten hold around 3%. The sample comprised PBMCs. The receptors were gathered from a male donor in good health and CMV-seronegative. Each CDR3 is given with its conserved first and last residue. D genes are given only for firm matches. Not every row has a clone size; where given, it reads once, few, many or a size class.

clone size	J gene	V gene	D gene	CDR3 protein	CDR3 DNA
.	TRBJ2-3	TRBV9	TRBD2	CASSVRGLAASTDTQYF	TGTGCCAGCAGCGTCAGAGGACTAGCGGCTAGCACAGATACGCAGTATTTT
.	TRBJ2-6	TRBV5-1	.	CASSLGQGLTSGANVLTF	TGCGCCAGCAGCTTGGGGCAGGGGCTAACCTCTGGGGCCAACGTCCTGACTTTC
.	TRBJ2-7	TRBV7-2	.	CASSLRGARSYEQYF	TGTGCCAGCAGCTTAAGAGGCGCACGGTCCTACGAGCAGTACTTC
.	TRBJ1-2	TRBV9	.	CASSVPGLIGYTF	TGTGCCAGCAGCGTCCCAGGGTTGATCGGCTACACCTTC
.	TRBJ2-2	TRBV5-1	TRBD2	CASSPGLAAGTGELFF	TGCGCCAGCAGCCCCGGGCTAGCGGCGGGAACCGGGGAGCTGTTTTTT
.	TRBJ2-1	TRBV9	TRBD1	CASSRQGAYNEQFF	TGTGCCAGCAGCCGACAGGGGGCCTACAATGAGCAGTTCTTC
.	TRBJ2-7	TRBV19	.	CASSIPGYEQYF	TGTGCCAGTAGTATTCCGGGGTACGAGCAGTACTTC
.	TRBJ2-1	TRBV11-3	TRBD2	CASSPGLAAYNEQFF	TGTGCCAGCAGCCCAGGACTAGCGGCCTACAATGAGCAGTTCTTC
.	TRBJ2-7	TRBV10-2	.	CASSDTPYEQYF	TGCGCCAGCAGTGACACTCCCTACGAGCAGTACTTC
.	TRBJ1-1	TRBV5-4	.	CASSYSSTEAFF	TGTGCCAGCAGCTATTCCTCCACTGAAGCTTTCTTT
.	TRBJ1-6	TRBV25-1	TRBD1	CASSDPRDRAFSLHF	TGTGCCAGCAGTGATCCCCGTGACAGGGCTTTCTCTCTCCACTTT
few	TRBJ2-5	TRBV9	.	CASSVAGSGRETQYF	TGTGCCAGCAGCGTAGCGGGGTCAGGCAGGGAGACCCAGTACTTC